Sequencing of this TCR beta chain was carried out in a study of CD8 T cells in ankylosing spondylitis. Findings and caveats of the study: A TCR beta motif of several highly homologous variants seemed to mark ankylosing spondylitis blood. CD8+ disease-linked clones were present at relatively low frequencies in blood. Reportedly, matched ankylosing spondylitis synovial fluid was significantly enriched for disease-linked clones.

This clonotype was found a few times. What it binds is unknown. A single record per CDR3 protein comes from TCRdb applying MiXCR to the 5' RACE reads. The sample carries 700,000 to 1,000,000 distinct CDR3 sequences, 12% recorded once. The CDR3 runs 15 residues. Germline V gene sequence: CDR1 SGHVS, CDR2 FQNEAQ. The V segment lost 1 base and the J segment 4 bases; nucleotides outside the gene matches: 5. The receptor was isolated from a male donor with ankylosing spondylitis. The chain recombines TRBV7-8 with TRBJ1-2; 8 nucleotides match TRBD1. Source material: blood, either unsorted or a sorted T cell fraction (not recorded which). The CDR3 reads CASSLGVDRAYGYTF. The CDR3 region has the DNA TGTGCCAGCAGCTTAGGGGTGGACAGGGCCTATGGCTACACCTTC.